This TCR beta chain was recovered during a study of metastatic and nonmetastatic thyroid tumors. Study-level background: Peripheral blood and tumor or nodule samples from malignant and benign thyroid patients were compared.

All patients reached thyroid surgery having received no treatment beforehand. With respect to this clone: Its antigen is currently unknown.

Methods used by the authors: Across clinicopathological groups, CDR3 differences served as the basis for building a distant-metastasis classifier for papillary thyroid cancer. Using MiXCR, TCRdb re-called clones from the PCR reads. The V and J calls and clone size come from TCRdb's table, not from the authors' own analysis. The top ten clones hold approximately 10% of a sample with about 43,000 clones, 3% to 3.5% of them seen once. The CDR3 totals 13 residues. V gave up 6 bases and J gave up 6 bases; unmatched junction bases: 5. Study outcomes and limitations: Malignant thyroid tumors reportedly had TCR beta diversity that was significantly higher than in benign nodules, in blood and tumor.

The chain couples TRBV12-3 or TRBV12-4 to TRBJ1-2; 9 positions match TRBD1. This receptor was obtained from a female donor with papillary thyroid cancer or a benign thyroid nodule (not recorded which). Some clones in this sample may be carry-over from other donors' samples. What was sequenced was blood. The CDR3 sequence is CASRNRQGDGYTF. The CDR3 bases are TGTGCCAGCAGGAACAGACAGGGGGATGGCTACACCTTC.